The 11 T cell receptor beta chains given below trace back to one sample, sequenced in a study of T-cell reconstitution after alpha-beta-depleted transplantation in children. Preparation of the TCRbeta library was carried out with unique molecular identifiers. TCRdb analysed the PCR reads with MiXCR anew, one entry per CDR3 protein. The sample holds about 610,000 distinct CDR3 sequences, 10% to 13% seen once. The sample here was PBMCs from the stem cell graft donor, taken from the stem cell graft. The receptors stem from a human donor who donated a stem cell graft to a child with acute myeloid leukemia.

The chain employs TRBV25-1 and TRBJ1-3; D is uncertain. V shed 8 bases and J shed 0 bases, with 11 bases lying between them. The CDR3 has 14 residues. The germline V gene encodes CDR1 MGHDK and CDR2 SYGVNS. The CDR3 DNA sequence: TGTGCCAGCGGCTTTGCGGGCTCTGGAAACACCATATATTTT. This gives the protein CASGFAGSGNTIYF.

V gene TRBV7-8 combines with J gene TRBJ2-2; 10 bases are shared with TRBD2. The V segment lost 6 bases and the J segment 1 base; nucleotides outside the gene matches: 2. This CDR3 spans 15 amino acids. Germline loops: CDR1 SGHVS, CDR2 FQNEAQ. The CDR3 loop is CASRWTSGNTGELFF. The CDR3 coding sequence is TGTGCCAGCAGATGGACTAGCGGGAACACCGGGGAGCTGTTTTTT.

This clonotype came up many times. The chain recombines TRBV7-9 with TRBJ1-5; D is unclear. The CDR3 is 13 residues long. Trimming took off 4 bases at V and 6 bases at J, with 10 bases between the two ends. The germline V gene has CDR1 SEHNR and CDR2 FQNEAQ (reference sequence). CDR3 amino acids: CASSSAQVQPQHF. CDR3 bases: TGTGCCAGCAGCTCTGCCCAAGTTCAGCCCCAGCATTTT.

This clonotype was found many times. This chain connects TRBV29-1 to TRBJ2-3, with a possible D match to TRBD1 (6 bases). The V end lost 3 bases, the J end lost 6 bases, and 16 bases lay between the germline ends. Germline V lookup: CDR1 SQVTM, CDR2 ANQGSEA. This CDR3 region has 14 residues. The CDR3 nucleotides read TGCAGCGTTGACCAGGGGTATGTGGGTGATACGCAGTATTTT. This sequence encodes CSVDQGYVGDTQYF.

This clonotype showed up just a few times. The chain recombines TRBV5-1 with TRBJ2-7; D is uncertain. The ends were cut back, 1 base at V and 4 bases at J, with 18 bases in the middle. Germline V gene data show CDR1 as SGHRS and CDR2 as YFSETQ. This CDR3 region has 16 residues. The CDR3 DNA sequence: TGCGCCAGCAGCTTGCAAGGACGGCCTTCGTCTTACGAGCAGTACTTC. It is translated as CASSLQGRPSSYEQYF.

CDR3 sequence (DNA): TGCGCCAGCAGCCCTGAGGACTTATTTAACAATGAGCAGTTCTTC. Its translation: CASSPEDLFNNEQFF. The chain couples TRBV5-1 to TRBJ2-1; D perhaps matches TRBD2 (5 bases). The CDR3 extends over 15 amino acids. V was pared by 4 bases and J by 5 bases, with 16 bases between. Germline CDR1 reads SGHRS; CDR2 reads YFSETQ.

The chain couples TRBV5-4 to TRBJ2-5; D is uncertain. The CDR3 has 15 residues. V gave up 3 bases and J gave up 1 base, with 13 bases separating them. CDR1 and CDR2 from the germline V gene are SGHNT and YYREEE (reference sequence). CDR3 nucleotide sequence: TGTGCCAGCAGCTCCCGATCACAGACCCAAGAGACCCAGTACTTC. It is translated as CASSSRSQTQETQYF.

This clonotype was seen more than once but under ten times. This sequence joins TRBV20-1 and TRBJ2-5; 9 bases are a match to TRBD1. The V gene end was trimmed by 4 bases and the J gene end by 3 bases; junction bases not matched to a gene: 6. The CDR3 length is 14 residues. Germline V gene lookup returns CDR1 DFQATT and CDR2 SNEGSKA (reference sequence). The CDR3 spells CSANWGQGKETQYF. Here the CDR3 DNA reads TGCAGTGCTAATTGGGGACAGGGAAAAGAGACCCAGTACTTC.

This chain uses TRBV29-1 with TRBJ2-1; D gene unclear. The CDR3 has 11 amino acids. Between the trimmed V and J ends, which lost 7 bases and 5 bases, there was a span of 9 bases. Looked up from germline, CDR1 is SQVTM and CDR2 is ANQGSEA. CDR3 in amino acids: CSALPNNEQFF. CDR3 DNA: TGCAGCGCCCTCCCTAACAATGAGCAGTTCTTC.

This clonotype was counted many times. J is TRBJ1-5 and V is TRBV11-2, with a weak D call TRBD1 (5 bases). Germline V CDR1 and CDR2: SGHAT, FQNNGV. This CDR3 contains 13 residues. V lost 4 bases to trimming and J lost 6 bases, with 10 bases between them. The CDR3 sequence is CASSYGAGQPQHF. In DNA form, the CDR3 reads TGTGCCAGCAGCTACGGGGCGGGTCAGCCCCAGCATTTT.

In this sample, this clonotype turned up a few times. CDR3 loop: CAISEARRANYGYTF. DNA of the CDR3: TGTGCCATCAGTGAGGCCCGGAGAGCTAACTATGGCTACACCTTC. This chain joins TRBV10-3 and TRBJ1-2; D is unclear. V was shortened by 2 bases and J by 0 bases, with 10 bases between the two germline ends. This CDR3 region has 15 residues. Per germline, CDR1 ENHRY and CDR2 SYGVKD.